This is a list of T cell receptor beta chains from one sample in a study of control samples from healthy donors and cancer patients. Sequencing used immunoSEQ multiplex PCR; TCRdb keeps in-frame clones, though not all of them. The sample holds over 90,000 clones, around 89% seen once. The sequenced sample consisted of PBMCs. These receptors came from a man aged 60 to 69 with lung cancer. The CDR3 runs from the conserved cysteine through the conserved F or W. A D gene is named only where the DNA matches it firmly. A row's size may be missing; if present it is once, few, many or a size class.

j_gene | abundance | v_gene | d_gene | CDR3nt | CDR3aa
TRBJ2-1 | - | TRBV5-1 | - | TGCGCCAGCAGCTTGGGCGGGCCGAGCTCCTACAATGAGCAGTTCTTC | CASSLGGPSSYNEQFF
TRBJ1-1 | - | TRBV18 | - | TGTGCCAGCTCACCAATCGAAGGGTCCGGCACTGAAGCTTTCTTT | CASSPIEGSGTEAFF
TRBJ1-4 | - | TRBV12-5 | - | TGTGCTAGTGGTTTGGTGCGAGACGGTACACTGGCAACTAATGAAAAACTGTTTTTT | CASGLVRDGTLATNEKLFF
TRBJ1-1 | many | TRBV7-9 | - | TGTGCCAGCAGCTTACAGGGATCCACTGAAGCTTTCTTT | CASSLQGSTEAFF
TRBJ2-1 | - | TRBV24-1 | TRBD1 | TGTGCCACCAGTGAAGAAGGACAGGGGGCAAGAAATGAGCAGTTCTTC | CATSEEGQGARNEQFF
TRBJ2-5 | - | TRBV7-6 | - | TGTGCCAGCAGCTCATCCCGACAGCCGCAAGAGACCCAGTACTTC | CASSSSRQPQETQYF
TRBJ1-2 | - | TRBV6-5 | - | TGTGCCAGCAGGCCGACCGTCGATTATGGCTACACCTTC | CASRPTVDYGYTF
TRBJ2-1 | - | TRBV9 | TRBD1 | TGTGCCAGCAGCCTCCAGGGACAGCTCAATGAGCAGTTCTTC | CASSLQGQLNEQFF
TRBJ2-1 | - | TRBV2 | TRBD1 | TGTGCCAGTCTGGGACAGGGGACCTACAATGAGCAGTTCTTC | CASLGQGTYNEQFF
TRBJ2-3 | - | TRBV7-3 | TRBD2 | TGTGCCAGCAGCCCCGGACTAGCGGGGGGCACAGATACGCAGTATTTT | CASSPGLAGGTDTQYF